Listed below are T cell receptor beta chains from one sample, sequenced in a study of graft-versus-host responses after intestinal transplantation. These receptors have no known antigen. The assay was immunoSEQ multiplex PCR, and TCRdb's table has in-frame clones only and misses some. The repertoire holds approximately 85,000 clones, approximately 92% seen once, with 1.1% in the top ten. Sequences were derived from unstimulated CD8+ T cells sorted from spleen or lymph node cells, sampled before transplant. Receptors were obtained from a human donor who was the organ donor for an intestinal transplant. The CDR3 runs from the conserved cysteine through the conserved F or W. A D gene is named only where the DNA matches it firmly. Rows give clone size only sometimes, using once, few, many, or a class for an expanded clone.

size,V,J,D,DNA,CDR3
NA,TRBV7-9,TRBJ2-1,TRBD1,TGTGCCAGCAGCTTGTTGGCGGGACAGGGGACCTACAATGAGCAGTTCTTC,CASSLLAGQGTYNEQFF
NA,TRBV30,TRBJ1-2,NA,TGTGCCTGGAGTGTTGGGGGCCTCGGGGGCTACACCTTC,CAWSVGGLGGYTF
NA,TRBV14,TRBJ1-5,NA,TGTGCCAGCAGCCACTGGGAGGGTCAGCCCCAGCATTTT,CASSHWEGQPQHF
NA,TRBV7-2,TRBJ1-5,NA,TGTGCCAGCAATGCAGGGTTCGAGAGCAATCAGCCCCAGCATTTT,CASNAGFESNQPQHF
NA,TRBV4-3,TRBJ2-7,NA,TGCGCCAGCAGCCAAGATTGGGCGGGGCTGTACGAGCAGTACTTC,CASSQDWAGLYEQYF
once,TRBV5-8,TRBJ1-1,TRBD1,TGTGCCAGCAGCTCCAGGACAGGGGGGACTGAAGCTTTCTTT,CASSSRTGGTEAFF
NA,TRBV11-3,TRBJ1-6,NA,TGTGCCAGCAGCTCAGCGGGGGCGGAATACAGTTTAGAAGGCCTCCACTTT,CASSSAGAEYSLEGLHF
NA,TRBV6-5,TRBJ2-7,TRBD1,TGTGCCAGCAGCCTTGGACAGGAGTCATACGAGCAGTACTTC,CASSLGQESYEQYF
NA,TRBV9,TRBJ1-3,NA,TGTGCCAGCAGCGTCGAGGGCCAAAACTTTCTTAGAAACACCATATATTTT,CASSVEGQNFLRNTIYF
NA,TRBV7-9,TRBJ2-7,TRBD2,TGTGCCAGCAGCCGCGGGACTAGCGCATCCTACGAGCAGTACTTC,CASSRGTSASYEQYF
NA,TRBV28,TRBJ2-5,TRBD1,TGTGCCAGCAGCCTTCAGGGGGCCGAGACCCAGTACTTC,CASSLQGAETQYF
NA,TRBV19,TRBJ2-5,TRBD2,TGTGCCAGTAGTATCGTCGGCGGGGGGGAGGAGACCCAGTACTTC,CASSIVGGGEETQYF
NA,TRBV6-1,TRBJ1-4,NA,TGTGCCAGCAGTGAAGCGCGTAGGTCTTGGGAGCTAGGGGAAAAACTGTTTTTT,CASSEARRSWELGEKLFF
NA,TRBV11-2,TRBJ1-2,TRBD1,TGTGCCAGCAGCTTACTAGCAGGGGGCAGCTATGGCTACACCTTC,CASSLLAGGSYGYTF
NA,TRBV5-4,TRBJ2-3,TRBD2,TGTGCCAGCAGCTTAGCGGGGGGGCCCCCAGATACGCAGTATTTT,CASSLAGGPPDTQYF
NA,TRBV5-6,TRBJ2-7,NA,TGTGCCAGCAGCCTTCAGGGGAGCTACGAGCAGTACTTC,CASSLQGSYEQYF
NA,TRBV11-1,TRBJ2-1,TRBD2,TGTGCCAGCAGCTCCATATCGCGGGAGGGCCCCATCTACAATGAGCAGTTCTTC,CASSSISREGPIYNEQFF
NA,TRBV19,TRBJ2-7,TRBD1,TGTGCCAGTAGTATGGGAACGGGACAGATCTACGAGCAGTACTTC,CASSMGTGQIYEQYF
NA,TRBV7-8,TRBJ1-1,TRBD1,TGTGCCAGCAGCTTAGCGCCAGGGGGTTACACTGAAGCTTTCTTT,CASSLAPGGYTEAFF
NA,TRBV5-1,TRBJ2-7,NA,TGCGCCAGCAGCGTAGACTCGACCTACGAGCAGTACTTC,CASSVDSTYEQYF
few,TRBV4-2,TRBJ2-1,TRBD2,TGTGCCAGCAGCCAAGATGCGGGGGGGCCGTACAATGAGCAGTTCTTC,CASSQDAGGPYNEQFF
NA,TRBV6-1,TRBJ2-3,NA,TGTGCCAGCAGTGAAGGTCCGTCAGGTACAGATACGCAGTATTTT,CASSEGPSGTDTQYF
once,TRBV2,TRBJ2-7,TRBD2,TGTGCCAGCAGTGACGGACTAGCGGGGTCCTACGAGCAGTACTTC,CASSDGLAGSYEQYF
NA,TRBV28,TRBJ2-3,NA,TGTGCCCTCCGGGACAACCACACAGATACGCAGTATTTT,CALRDNHTDTQYF
few,TRBV5-1,TRBJ1-3,NA,TGCGCCAGCAGCTTAGAGTCCTCTGGAAACACCATATATTTT,CASSLESSGNTIYF
NA,TRBV2,TRBJ1-1,NA,TGTGCCAGCACTTCAGGTTACACTGAAGCTTTCTTT,CASTSGYTEAFF
NA,TRBV21-1,TRBJ2-5,NA,TGTGCCAGCAAGGGGACAGGGCGCTGGGAGACCCAGTACTTC,CASKGTGRWETQYF
once,TRBV11-3,TRBJ2-1,NA,TGTGCCAGCAGCTTAGCACTCTACAATGAGCAGTTCTTC,CASSLALYNEQFF
NA,TRBV4-1,TRBJ1-2,NA,TGCGCCAGCAGCCAACATCTGACAGTACCGGAGGGCTACACCTTC,CASSQHLTVPEGYTF
NA,TRBV4-1,TRBJ2-3,TRBD1,TGCGCCAGCAGCCTCAGGACAGGGGGCGCGACAGATACGCAGTATTTT,CASSLRTGGATDTQYF
NA,TRBV6-5,TRBJ2-1,NA,TGTGCCAGCAGTTACATGCCTAGCAGCTACAATGAGCAGTTCTTC,CASSYMPSSYNEQFF
NA,TRBV19,TRBJ2-7,TRBD1,TGTGCCAGTAGTCCCCAGGGACAGCCGAGCTCCTACGAGCAGTACTTC,CASSPQGQPSSYEQYF
NA,TRBV6-5,TRBJ2-1,TRBD2,TGTGCCAGCAGCGTACTAGCGGGACCGTACAATGAGCAGTTCTTC,CASSVLAGPYNEQFF
NA,TRBV28,TRBJ2-1,TRBD1,TGTGCCAGCTCTGACAGGGCATATGAGCAGTTCTTC,CASSDRAYEQFF
NA,TRBV5-4,TRBJ2-3,NA,TGTGCCAGCAGCTTTGCTAGCTTAGGGACAGATACGCAGTATTTT,CASSFASLGTDTQYF
NA,TRBV27,TRBJ2-2,TRBD2,TGTGCCAGCAGTCAGGGACTAGTGGGGACCGGGGAGCTGTTTTTT,CASSQGLVGTGELFF
NA,TRBV7-8,TRBJ1-4,TRBD1,TGTGCCAGCAGCTTAGCCCTACCGAGGACAGGATACGAAAAACTGTTTTTT,CASSLALPRTGYEKLFF
NA,TRBV2,TRBJ1-1,NA,TGTGCCTGCCCGGGGGTTACTGAAGCTTTCTTT,CACPGVTEAFF
NA,TRBV7-9,TRBJ2-1,TRBD2,TGTGCCAGCAGCTTACGAGCGGGGGGGATGAATGAGCAGTTCTTC,CASSLRAGGMNEQFF
NA,TRBV9,TRBJ2-3,NA,TGTGCCAGCAGCGCTTACAGGGTTGTGGGCACAGATACGCAGTATTTT,CASSAYRVVGTDTQYF